This TCR beta chain was observed in a study of monozygotic twins with inflammatory bowel disease. The CDR3 is 14 amino acids. The germline gives CDR1 MNHEY, CDR2 SMNVEV (reference sequence). In the case of this clonotype: The antigen remains unidentified.

TCRdb reprocessed the 5' RACE reads; each CDR3 protein has one entry and no DNA is given. The specimen's table records some 170,000 distinct CDR3 sequences. Study-level results: Fewer clonotypes were shared with others by IBD patients than by healthy twins, especially with disease activity. Using the inverse Simpson index, IBD patients had lower TCRbeta diversity than healthy co-twins.

The sequencing sample was made of blood. The sequence was collected from a human donor with ulcerative colitis or Crohn's disease, or a healthy co-twin of an affected twin (not recorded which). V usage is TRBV27 and J usage is TRBJ1-1. CDR3: CASSSAGADTEAFF.